The next 22 T cell receptor beta chains were all read from a single sample in a study of cytomegalovirus exposure and HLA in healthy donors. The PCR made use of 60 Vbeta and 13 Jbeta primers. Here immunoSEQ multiplex PCR was the method, and the copy in TCRdb shows in-frame clones only, minus some. Among approximately 130,000 clones listed, around four fifths were seen once. Sequenced material: PBMCs. The receptors were gathered from a boy between 10 and 17 years old in good health and CMV-seronegative.

CDR3 sequence reads: CATSKDGGGVAFF. The CDR3 nucleotides read TGTGCCACCAGCAAAGACGGGGGGGGTGTAGCTTTCTTT. The V call is TRBV15, the J call TRBJ1-1; a possible D gene is TRBD1 (5 bases). V lost 4 bases to trimming and J lost 10 bases, with 16 bases between them. CDR1 is LNHNV, CDR2 YYDKDF, per germline (reference sequence). The CDR3 length is 13 residues.

V gene TRBV27 combines with J gene TRBJ1-3, with D maybe TRBD1 (5 bases). V was clipped by 6 bases and J by 0 bases, with 12 bases between them. Germline V CDR1 and CDR2: MNHEY, SMNVEV (reference sequence). The CDR3 runs 15 residues. Here the CDR3 DNA reads TGTGCCAGCAGCCTATACAGGAGCTCTGGAAACACCATATATTTT. This translates into CASSLYRSSGNTIYF.

V usage is TRBV18 and J usage is TRBJ2-3; 10 positions agree with TRBD2. V lost 2 bases to trimming and J lost 1 base; unmatched junction nucleotides: 6. The CDR3 length is 17 residues. Germline CDR1 is KGHSH and CDR2 is LQKENI. CDR3 protein: CASSPELAGSGTDTQYF. The CDR3 nucleotides are TGTGCCAGCTCACCAGAACTAGCGGGATCAGGCACAGATACGCAGTATTTT. Looking up the rest from reference TRBV18 and TRBJ2-3 gives the full variable domain: NAGVMQNPRHLVRRRGQEARLRCSPMKGHSHVYWYRQLPEEGLKFMVYLQKENIIDESGMPKERFSAEFPKEGPSILRIQQVVRGDSAAYFCASSPELAGSGTDTQYFGPGTRLTVL.

The chain carries TRBV6-5 and TRBJ2-3; unclear D gene. Trimming stripped 6 bases from V and 4 bases from J, with 11 bases between. This CDR3 spans 13 amino acids. Germline CDR1 is MNHEY and CDR2 is SVGAGI. CDR3 DNA: TGTGCCAGCAGACTATTAGAGTCAGATACGCAGTATTTT. It is translated as CASRLLESDTQYF.

The chain links TRBV4-3 to TRBJ2-2; possibly TRBD2 for D (5 bases). V lost 0 bases, J lost 0 bases, and 11 bases lay in between. The CDR3 is 17 residues long. Germline V gene lookup returns CDR1 LGHNA and CDR2 YSLEER. The DNA of the CDR3 is TGCGCCAGCAGCCAAGATAGCGTCCGGACGAACACCGGGGAGCTGTTTTTT. Amino acids: CASSQDSVRTNTGELFF.

The chain carries TRBV6-6 and TRBJ2-3; D unclear. This CDR3 comprises 11 residues. Germline V gives CDR1 MNHNY, CDR2 SVGAGI (reference sequence). Trimming cost V 4 bases and J 8 bases, with 7 bases left between them. CDR3 region: CASSSAVTQYF. CDR3 in DNA: TGTGCCAGCAGTTCGGCGGTTACGCAGTATTTT.

V and J are TRBV9 and TRBJ2-7, with TRBD2 identical over 13 bases. CDR3 length: 15 amino acids. CDR1 and CDR2 (germline): SGDLS, YYNGEE. The trim removed 4 bases at V and 5 bases at J, leaving 6 bases unmatched. For the CDR3, the DNA is TGTGCCAGCAGCCCTTCGGGACTAGCGGGAAACGAGCAGTACTTC. This encodes CASSPSGLAGNEQYF.

The V gene is TRBV9, the J gene TRBJ1-5; 7 bases line up with TRBD1. The CDR3 runs to 15 residues. Germline loops: CDR1 SGDLS, CDR2 YYNGEE. J was trimmed by 8 bases and V by 5 bases; bases with no gene match: 13. The CDR3 bases are TGTGCCAGCAGGGTTACAGGGGCAGGAGAGAAGCCCCAGCATTTT. Protein product: CASRVTGAGEKPQHF.

The chain recombines TRBV4-3 with TRBJ1-3; weak D call: TRBD1 (6 bases). The CDR3 length is 16 residues. V dropped 1 base and J dropped 0 bases, with 10 bases sitting between them. Germline CDR1 is LGHNA and CDR2 is YSLEER. The CDR3 here is CASSQAGGSSGNTIYF. CDR3 nucleotides: TGCGCCAGCAGCCAAGCTGGGGGCAGCTCTGGAAACACCATATATTTT.

This clone was seen just once. The chain couples TRBV2 to TRBJ1-3; D is unresolved. The CDR3 sequence is 13 residues long. The germline V gene has CDR1 SNHLY and CDR2 FYNNEI. Trimming took off 7 bases at V and 8 bases at J, with 15 bases between the two ends. The DNA for the CDR3 is TGTGCCAGCACCCGAACTTCCGGGGACACCATATATTTT. This sequence encodes CASTRTSGDTIYF. Complete variable domain (other parts from reference TRBV2 and TRBJ1-3): EPEVTQTPSHQVTQMGQEVILRCVPISNHLYFYWYRQILGQKVEFLVSFYNNEISEKSEIFDDQFSVERPDGSNFTLKIRSTKLEDSAMYFCASTRTSGDTIYFGEGSWLTVV.

This clone came up once. This chain joins TRBV5-1 and TRBJ2-5, with 11 bases matching TRBD1. V dropped 4 bases and J dropped 4; count of bases not matched to a gene: 6. The germline V gene encodes CDR1 SGHRS and CDR2 YFSETQ. The CDR3 is 15 residues long. CDR3 nucleotide sequence: TGCGCCAGCAGCCCTAGGACAGGGGGCGCAGAGACCCAGTACTTC. Translated, it gives CASSPRTGGAETQYF.

J is TRBJ1-1 and V is TRBV20-1; D uncertain. Between the trimmed V and J ends, which lost 2 bases and 3 bases, there was a span of 4 bases. The CDR3 totals 11 residues. The germline V gene encodes CDR1 DFQATT and CDR2 SNEGSKA (reference sequence). The DNA for the CDR3 is TGCAGTGCTAGACAGGACACTGAAGCTTTCTTT. Translation: CSARQDTEAFF.

This chain links TRBV6-6 with TRBJ1-2, with D possibly TRBD1 on 5 matching bases. Germline V gene data show CDR1 as MNHNY and CDR2 as SVGAGI (reference sequence). The length of the CDR3 is 14 residues. V was clipped by 3 bases and J by 7 bases, with 15 bases between them. CDR3 coding DNA: TGTGCCAGCAGTTATAGTCCGGGGGGAGGTGGCTACACCTTC. It translates to CASSYSPGGGGYTF.

This clone was recorded once. V and J are TRBV4-2 and TRBJ1-1; TRBD1 matches 9 bases. Germline V gene data show CDR1 as LGHNA and CDR2 as YNFKEQ. V lost 3 bases and J lost 0; bases outside the gene matches: 8. The CDR3 is 17 residues long. CDR3 nucleotides: TGTGCCAGCAGCCATCTCACAGGGGGCCTGATGAACACTGAAGCTTTCTTT. The encoded protein is CASSHLTGGLMNTEAFF.

A remark on this clone: The identical CDR3 is also encoded by other nucleotide sequences in the sample. The chain joins TRBV5-1 to TRBJ1-1; D possibly corresponds to TRBD1 (5 bases). The V gene lost 0 bases and the J gene lost 5 bases, with 5 bases spanning the gap. CDR3 length equals 12 residues. CDR1 SGHRS and CDR2 YFSETQ come from the germline V gene. The CDR3 coding sequence is TGCGCCAGCAGCTTGGACAGGACTGAAGCTTTCTTT. This translates into CASSLDRTEAFF. Filled out from reference TRBV5-1 and TRBJ1-1, the complete variable domain reads KAGVTQTPRYLIKTRGQQVTLSCSPISGHRSVSWYQQTPGQGLQFLFEYFSETQRNKGNFPGRFSGRQFSNSRSEMNVSTLELGDSALYLCASSLDRTEAFFGQGTRLTVV.

This chain connects TRBV5-1 to TRBJ2-2; 9 positions agree with TRBD1. CDR1 SGHRS and CDR2 YFSETQ come from the germline V gene. V gave up 1 base and J gave up 4 bases; unmatched junction bases: 2. There are 15 residues in the CDR3. CDR3: CASSLTGGGTGELFF. The CDR3 DNA is TGCGCCAGCAGCTTGACAGGGGGCGGCACCGGGGAGCTGTTTTTT.

The chain has TRBV2 and TRBJ1-2, with D possibly TRBD1 on 5 matching bases. Germline V CDR1 and CDR2: SNHLY, FYNNEI. CDR3 length: 12 amino acids. Trimming took off 7 bases at V and 6 bases at J, with 12 bases between the two ends. Here the CDR3 reads CASMGWGDGYTF. For the CDR3, the DNA is TGTGCCAGCATGGGATGGGGCGATGGCTACACCTTC.

The chain recombines TRBV30 with TRBJ1-2, with D perhaps TRBD1 (5 bases). Germline V gives CDR1 GTSNPN, CDR2 SVGIG (reference sequence). The V gene lost 1 base and the J gene lost 4 bases, with 16 bases spanning the gap. This CDR3 has 15 residues. The CDR3 sequence: CAWSAKAGRVYGYTF. For the CDR3, the DNA is TGTGCCTGGAGTGCAAAGGCAGGGCGCGTCTATGGCTACACCTTC.

The gene calls are TRBV5-4 and TRBJ2-7; 9 nucleotides align to TRBD2. This CDR3 is 15 amino acids long. V gave up 3 bases and J gave up 4 bases; unmatched junction bases: 8. Germline values: CDR1 SGHNT, CDR2 YYREEE (reference sequence). Here the CDR3 reads CASSSRSGSGYEQYF. CDR3 DNA: TGTGCCAGCAGCTCCCGTAGCGGGAGTGGTTACGAGCAGTACTTC.

For the CDR3, the DNA is TGTGCCAGCAGCCAAGACCGAGCGGGAAGAGTGGAGACCCAGTACTTC. The encoded protein is CASSQDRAGRVETQYF. This chain connects TRBV4-2 to TRBJ2-5, with TRBD2 identical over 7 bases. J was trimmed by 5 bases and V by 0 bases; bases with no gene match: 9. This CDR3 contains 16 residues. Germline V lookup: CDR1 LGHNA, CDR2 YNFKEQ.

Only a few counts were recorded for this clone. The gene calls are TRBV6-5 and TRBJ2-1, with no clear D. Germline-derived CDR1 and CDR2 are MNHEY and SVGAGI. V was clipped by 4 bases and J by 9 bases, with 16 bases between them. This CDR3 contains 14 residues. The DNA of the CDR3 is TGTGCCAGCAGTTCCCATTTCCTTGGAGCTGAGCAGTTCTTC. It translates to CASSSHFLGAEQFF.

The rearrangement links TRBV6-5 to TRBJ1-6; no clear D. The germline gives CDR1 MNHEY, CDR2 SVGAGI. Trimming removed 6 bases from V and 9 bases from J, with 12 bases in between. The CDR3 is 13 amino acids. CDR3 coding DNA: TGTGCCAGCAGACGCGATAATCCTTCACCCCTCCACTTT. This sequence encodes CASRRDNPSPLHF.